This is a list of T cell receptor beta chains from one sample in a study of blood T cell repertoires in COVID-19. The protocol was immunoSEQ multiplex PCR, while the TCRdb copy is restricted to in-frame clones and leaves out a portion. The data show about 440,000 clones, 87% seen once. The source material was PBMCs or T cells enriched from blood (not recorded which). These receptors were taken from a young woman with acute COVID-19. Each CDR3 is given with its conserved first and last residue. D genes are given only for firm matches. Size values are once, few and many counts, or a class for expanded clones, and some rows have none.

CDR3nt,CDR3aa,abundance,j_gene,d_gene,v_gene
TGTGCCAGCCTAAGACAGGGACCTGGAAACACCATATATTTT,CASLRQGPGNTIYF,few,TRBJ1-3,TRBD1,TRBV19
TGTGCCAGCAGTGACGGATCCGGGACAGGGGCTCCCGATACGCAGTATTTT,CASSDGSGTGAPDTQYF,-,TRBJ2-3,TRBD1,TRBV6-4
TGTGCCAGTACCGATAGACCGGGACTAGCGTATTTCGGGGAGCTGTTTTTT,CASTDRPGLAYFGELFF,-,TRBJ2-2,TRBD2,TRBV19
TGCGCCAGCAGAAGGACAGGGTGGCCCTACGAGCAGTACTTC,CASRRTGWPYEQYF,-,TRBJ2-7,TRBD1,TRBV10-2
TGTGCCAGCAGCGTAGCAGCGGGGGGTAATGAAAAACTGTTTTTT,CASSVAAGGNEKLFF,-,TRBJ1-4,-,TRBV9
TGCGCCAGCAGCTCCGGGTCATACGCCTCCGAGCAGTACTTC,CASSSGSYASEQYF,-,TRBJ2-7,-,TRBV5-1
TGCGCCAGCAGCCGAGGACAGGCTAACTATGGCTACACCTTC,CASSRGQANYGYTF,few,TRBJ1-2,TRBD1,TRBV5-1
TGTGCCAGTAGCCTCTCCTACGAGCAGTACTTC,CASSLSYEQYF,-,TRBJ2-7,-,TRBV19
TGTGCCAGCAGCCCTACGACAGGGTCAGGCTACACCTTC,CASSPTTGSGYTF,-,TRBJ1-2,TRBD1,TRBV7-8
TGTGCCAGCAGCTTAATGGAGCCTCCCTCGGAGCAGTACTTC,CASSLMEPPSEQYF,-,TRBJ2-7,-,TRBV7-2
TGTGCCAGCAGATCGCAGGGGGTGCCCGAAGCTTTCTTT,CASRSQGVPEAFF,once,TRBJ1-1,TRBD1,TRBV2
TGTGCCAGCAGCTTTGGGAGGTTAAGCTACACCTTC,CASSFGRLSYTF,-,TRBJ1-2,-,TRBV11-2
TGCGCCAGCAGCCAAGCTTTGGGACAGAGCTATGGCTACACCTTC,CASSQALGQSYGYTF,-,TRBJ1-2,TRBD1,TRBV4-3
TGTGCCAGCAGCCTCTTCGGGACAGGGTTCACCTCCGAAGCTTTCTTT,CASSLFGTGFTSEAFF,-,TRBJ1-1,TRBD1,TRBV9
TGCGCCAGCAGCCCCAGCTCCTACAATGAGCAGTTCTTC,CASSPSSYNEQFF,once,TRBJ2-1,-,TRBV5-1
TGTGCCAGCAGCGACGACAGGGGTATAAGTCAGCCCCAGCATTTT,CASSDDRGISQPQHF,-,TRBJ1-5,TRBD1,TRBV5-8
TGCAGCGCCGGGGGCGGGAGCCCCATAGCGGAGACCCAGTACTTC,CSAGGGSPIAETQYF,few,TRBJ2-5,-,TRBV29-1
TGTGCCAGCTCACCCAAGACACTGAACACTGAAGCTTTCTTT,CASSPKTLNTEAFF,-,TRBJ1-1,-,TRBV18
TGCGCCAGCAGCCAAGACATTGTGGGACAGGGGGTTCGTGGTGGCTACACCTTC,CASSQDIVGQGVRGGYTF,-,TRBJ1-2,TRBD1,TRBV4-1
TGTGCCAGCAGCAGTCGACTAGCGGGAGGCAGGAGCGGGGAGCTGTTTTTT,CASSSRLAGGRSGELFF,-,TRBJ2-2,TRBD2,TRBV7-9
TGTGCCAGCAGCGGCTGGACAGGGCCCACCGAAGCTTTCTTT,CASSGWTGPTEAFF,-,TRBJ1-1,TRBD1,TRBV7-9
TGTGCCAGCAGTTTATCTCGGCTAGCGGGACCGAAACCCTACGAGCAGTACTTC,CASSLSRLAGPKPYEQYF,-,TRBJ2-7,TRBD2,TRBV28
TGTGCCAGCAGCCCCCCAGGTAGCGGGTTCGAGACCCAGTACTTC,CASSPPGSGFETQYF,-,TRBJ2-5,TRBD2,TRBV7-2
TGCGCCAGCAGCCTGTTTGGGACTCGTGAGAATGAGCAGTTCTTC,CASSLFGTRENEQFF,-,TRBJ2-1,-,TRBV4-1
TGTGCCAGCAGCTTCAAGCGGGGGGGACTGCCGGACTACGAGCAGTACTTC,CASSFKRGGLPDYEQYF,once,TRBJ2-7,-,TRBV12-1
TGTGCCAGCAGTGGCCCGGACTACTCCCAAGAGACCCAGTACTTC,CASSGPDYSQETQYF,-,TRBJ2-5,-,TRBV2
TGCGCCAGCAGCACCCTGGCGGGGGGTTCCAATGAGCAGTTCTTC,CASSTLAGGSNEQFF,few,TRBJ2-1,TRBD2,TRBV5-1
TGCAGCGTTGTGTTAGCGGAGATCGGGTGGGGAGAGACCCAGTACTTC,CSVVLAEIGWGETQYF,-,TRBJ2-5,-,TRBV29-1